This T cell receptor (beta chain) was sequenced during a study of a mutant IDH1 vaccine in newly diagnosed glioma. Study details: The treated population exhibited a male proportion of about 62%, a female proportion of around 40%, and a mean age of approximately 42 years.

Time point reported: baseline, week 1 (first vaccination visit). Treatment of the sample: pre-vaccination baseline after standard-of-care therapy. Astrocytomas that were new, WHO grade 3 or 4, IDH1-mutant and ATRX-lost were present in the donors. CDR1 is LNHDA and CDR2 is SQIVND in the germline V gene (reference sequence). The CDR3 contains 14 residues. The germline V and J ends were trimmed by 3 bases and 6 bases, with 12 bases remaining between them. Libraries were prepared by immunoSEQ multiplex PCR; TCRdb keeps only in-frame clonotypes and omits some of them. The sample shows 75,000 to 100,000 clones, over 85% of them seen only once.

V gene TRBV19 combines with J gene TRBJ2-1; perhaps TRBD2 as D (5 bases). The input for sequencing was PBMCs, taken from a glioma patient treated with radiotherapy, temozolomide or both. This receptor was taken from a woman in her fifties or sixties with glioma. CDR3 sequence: CASSIGGLFNEQFF. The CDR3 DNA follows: TGTGCCAGTAGTATTGGCGGGTTATTCAATGAGCAGTTCTTC.